This T cell receptor (beta chain) emerged from a study of blood T cell repertoires in COVID-19 (dated by TCRdb to about 2020). Study-wide context: The collaborator samples originated in the United States, Italy and Spain and spanned the acute and convalescent phases of COVID-19. A freely available public database, intended as a resource for researchers studying the immune response to SARS-CoV-2, is where the repertoires were released. Samples came from the ongoing ImmuneRACE study (first 160 participants) plus 1,254 subjects from 6 global collaborators. The prospective study material was composed of cDNA or gDNA derived from T cells, B-cell-depleted T cells, or PBMCs. Where available, HLA class I and class II types were obtained from metadata supplied by the sample provider rather than from assay-based typing. Nearly every sample came with metadata listing a de-identified subject ID, COVID-19 status, age in years and sex. Subjects who had been exposed to COVID-19, were actively infected with it, or had recovered from it provided the deeply sampled blood TCRbeta repertoires that made up the dataset.

As encoded in the germline V gene, CDR1 is MDHEN while CDR2 is SYDVKM. The CDR3 runs 15 residues from the cysteine to the phenylalanine. Only CDR3 DNA remains: 45 bases, in frame from the first base. Germline trimming: 6 bases from V, 2 bases from J; junction bases outside gene matches: 7. Regarding this clone: The antigen it binds to is not known. Within one base of it there is no much larger clone, and no base qualities were kept.

At one collaborating source in Seattle, patients were enrolled during active infection and were followed longitudinally through the course of disease. Collaborating institutions collected whole blood in K2EDTA tubes following their own protocols. For TCRbeta analysis, collaborator samples were shipped as frozen whole blood, as isolated PBMCs, or as DNA extracted from either sample type. TCRbeta CDR3 regions were amplified from genomic DNA by means of the immunoSEQ Assay, a bias-controlled multiplex PCR. As for the original processing: The number of nucleated cells in each sample was estimated by amplification of reference gene primers within the assay. To quantify the absolute abundance of each unique TCRbeta CDR3 rearrangement, sequence reads were collapsed and filtered. For each sample, productive Simpson clonality was calculated as the square root of Simpson's diversity index over productive rearrangements. TCRdb obtained this table from immuneACCESS and retained in-frame rearrangements with V and J assigned. These tables miss some clones; where compared with another copy, unresolved V genes account for less than half of the shortfall, and the remainder is unexplained. D and trimming were read from the DNA, whereas the V and J calls and clone size are those reported in that table. For this sample there are more than 80,000 clones; 90% appear just once. 6.5% to 8.5% of the sample is held by the ten biggest clonotypes.

What the work shows at the level of the full study, not this receptor alone: How much clinical and demographic metadata was included differed by source and by participant, and the metadata was provided uncurated.

The chain is encoded by TRBV28 joined to TRBJ2-1, with 7 bases matching TRBD1. Sequenced input: peripheral blood. This TCR was sampled from a man between 18 and 35 years old with COVID-19, enrolled during active disease. The CDR3 in this case is CASSKGQITYNEQFF. The DNA is as follows: TGTGCCAGCAGCAAGGGACAGATAACCTACAATGAGCAGTTCTTC.